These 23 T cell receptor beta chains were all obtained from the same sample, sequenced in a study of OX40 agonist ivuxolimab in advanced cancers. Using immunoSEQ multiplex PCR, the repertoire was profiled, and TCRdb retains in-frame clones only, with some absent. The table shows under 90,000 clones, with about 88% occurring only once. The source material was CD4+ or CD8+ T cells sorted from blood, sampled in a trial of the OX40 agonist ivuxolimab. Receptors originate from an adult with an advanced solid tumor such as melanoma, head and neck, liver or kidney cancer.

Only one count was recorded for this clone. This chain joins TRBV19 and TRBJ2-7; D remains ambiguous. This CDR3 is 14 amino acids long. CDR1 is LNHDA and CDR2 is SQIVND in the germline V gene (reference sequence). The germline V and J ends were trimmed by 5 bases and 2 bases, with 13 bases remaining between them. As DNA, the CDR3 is TGTGCCAGTAGTCTGGGGATTCCCACCTACGAGCAGTACTTC. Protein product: CASSLGIPTYEQYF.

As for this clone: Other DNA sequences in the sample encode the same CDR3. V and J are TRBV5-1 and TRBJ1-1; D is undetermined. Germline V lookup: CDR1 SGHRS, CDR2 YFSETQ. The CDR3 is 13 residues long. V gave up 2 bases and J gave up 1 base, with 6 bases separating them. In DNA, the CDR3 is TGCGCCAGCAGCTTAATACAGAACACTGAAGCTTTCTTT. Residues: CASSLIQNTEAFF. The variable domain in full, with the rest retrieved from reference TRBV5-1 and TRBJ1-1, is KAGVTQTPRYLIKTRGQQVTLSCSPISGHRSVSWYQQTPGQGLQFLFEYFSETQRNKGNFPGRFSGRQFSNSRSEMNVSTLELGDSALYLCASSLIQNTEAFFGQGTRLTVV.

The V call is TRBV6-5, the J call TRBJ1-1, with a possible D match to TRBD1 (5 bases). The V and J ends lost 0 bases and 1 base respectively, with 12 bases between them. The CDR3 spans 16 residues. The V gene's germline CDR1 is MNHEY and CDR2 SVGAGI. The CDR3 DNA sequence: TGTGCCAGCAGTTACTCGAACGGGGGAAAGAACACTGAAGCTTTCTTT. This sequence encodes CASSYSNGGKNTEAFF.

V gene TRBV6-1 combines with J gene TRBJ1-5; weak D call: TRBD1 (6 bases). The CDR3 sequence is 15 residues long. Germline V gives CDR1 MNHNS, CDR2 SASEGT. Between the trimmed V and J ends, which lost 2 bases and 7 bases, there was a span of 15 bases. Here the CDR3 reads CASSELGGAGQPQHF. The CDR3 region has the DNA TGTGCCAGCAGTGAACTTGGGGGCGCGGGACAGCCCCAGCATTTT.

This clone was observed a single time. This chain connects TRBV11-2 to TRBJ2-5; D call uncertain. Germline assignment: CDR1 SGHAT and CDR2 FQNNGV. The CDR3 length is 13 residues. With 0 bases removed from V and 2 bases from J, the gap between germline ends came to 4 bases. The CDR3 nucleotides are TGTGCCAGCAGCTTAGATAGACAAGAGACCCAGTACTTC. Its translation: CASSLDRQETQYF.

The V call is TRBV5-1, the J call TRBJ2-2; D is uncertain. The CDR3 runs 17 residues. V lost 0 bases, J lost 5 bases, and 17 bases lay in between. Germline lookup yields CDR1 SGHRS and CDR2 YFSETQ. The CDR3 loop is CASSLVGPEWGTGELFF. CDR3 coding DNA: TGCGCCAGCAGCTTGGTTGGACCGGAGTGGGGAACCGGGGAGCTGTTTTTT. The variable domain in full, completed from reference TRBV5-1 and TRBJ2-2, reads KAGVTQTPRYLIKTRGQQVTLSCSPISGHRSVSWYQQTPGQGLQFLFEYFSETQRNKGNFPGRFSGRQFSNSRSEMNVSTLELGDSALYLCASSLVGPEWGTGELFFGEGSRLTVL.

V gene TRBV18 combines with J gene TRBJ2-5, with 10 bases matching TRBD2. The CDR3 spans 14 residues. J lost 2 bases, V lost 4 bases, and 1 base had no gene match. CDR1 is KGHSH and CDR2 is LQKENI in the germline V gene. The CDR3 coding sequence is TGTGCCAGCTCACTGACTAGCGGGCAAGAGACCCAGTACTTC. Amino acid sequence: CASSLTSGQETQYF.

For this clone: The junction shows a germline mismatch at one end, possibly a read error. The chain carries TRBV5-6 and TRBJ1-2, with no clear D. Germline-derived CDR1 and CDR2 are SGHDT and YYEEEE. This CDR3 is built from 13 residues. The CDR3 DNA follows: TGTGCCAGCGGCCCCCCAGGCATGTATGGCTGCACCTTC. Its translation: CASGPPGMYGCTF.

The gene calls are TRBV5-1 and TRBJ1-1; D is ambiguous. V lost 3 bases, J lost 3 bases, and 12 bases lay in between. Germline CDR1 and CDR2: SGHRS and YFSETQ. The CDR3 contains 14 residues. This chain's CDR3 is CASSSSVADTEAFF. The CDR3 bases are TGCGCCAGCAGCTCAAGTGTCGCTGACACTGAAGCTTTCTTT.

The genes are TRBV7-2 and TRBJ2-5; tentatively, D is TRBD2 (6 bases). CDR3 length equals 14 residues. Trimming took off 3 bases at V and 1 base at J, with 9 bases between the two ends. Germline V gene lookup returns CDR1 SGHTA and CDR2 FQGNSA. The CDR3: CASSFRRAQETQYF. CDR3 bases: TGTGCCAGCAGCTTCAGGAGGGCCCAAGAGACCCAGTACTTC.

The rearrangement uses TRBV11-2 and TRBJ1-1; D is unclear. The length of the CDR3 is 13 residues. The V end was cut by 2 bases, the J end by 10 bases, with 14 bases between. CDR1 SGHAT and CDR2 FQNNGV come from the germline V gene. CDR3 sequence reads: CASSLQRQTLAFF. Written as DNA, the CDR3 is TGTGCCAGCAGCTTACAGCGCCAGACTCTAGCTTTCTTT. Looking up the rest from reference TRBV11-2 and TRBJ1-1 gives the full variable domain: EAGVAQSPRYKIIEKRQSVAFWCNPISGHATLYWYQQILGQGPKLLIQFQNNGVVDDSQLPKDRFSAERLKGVDSTLKIQPAKLEDSAVYLCASSLQRQTLAFFGQGTRLTVV.

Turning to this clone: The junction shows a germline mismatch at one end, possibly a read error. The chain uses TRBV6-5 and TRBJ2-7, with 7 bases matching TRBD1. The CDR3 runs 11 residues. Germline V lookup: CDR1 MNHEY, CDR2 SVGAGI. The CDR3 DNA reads TGTGCCAGCAGTTACTCCGGGACAGAAAACTTC. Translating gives CASSYSGTENF.

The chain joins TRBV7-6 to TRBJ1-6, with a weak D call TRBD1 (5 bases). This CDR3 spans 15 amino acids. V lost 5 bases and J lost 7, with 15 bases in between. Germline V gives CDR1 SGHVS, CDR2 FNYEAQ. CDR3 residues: CASSLDGAINSPLHF. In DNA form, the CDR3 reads TGTGCCAGCAGCCTAGACGGGGCGATAAATTCACCCCTCCACTTT.

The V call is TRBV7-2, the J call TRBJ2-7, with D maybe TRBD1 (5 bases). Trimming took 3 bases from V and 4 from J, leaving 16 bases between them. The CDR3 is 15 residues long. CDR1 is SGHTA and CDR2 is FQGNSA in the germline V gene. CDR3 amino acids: CASSFQQPGLYEQYF. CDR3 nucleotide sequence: TGTGCCAGCAGCTTTCAACAACCAGGGTTGTACGAGCAGTACTTC.

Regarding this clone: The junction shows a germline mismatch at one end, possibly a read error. CDR3 protein: CASSYLGSYHF. The DNA for the CDR3 is TGTGCCAGCAGTTACCTGGGGTCCTATCACTTC. The chain recombines TRBV6-1 with TRBJ2-7; unclear D gene. This CDR3 spans 11 amino acids. Germline loops: CDR1 MNHNS, CDR2 SASEGT.

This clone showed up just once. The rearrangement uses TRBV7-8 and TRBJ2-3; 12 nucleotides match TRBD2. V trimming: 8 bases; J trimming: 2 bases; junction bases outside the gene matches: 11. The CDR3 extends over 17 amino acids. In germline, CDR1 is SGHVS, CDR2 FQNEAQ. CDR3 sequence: CASGDRRLAGVTDTQYF. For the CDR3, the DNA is TGTGCCAGCGGCGACAGGAGACTAGCGGGAGTCACAGATACGCAGTATTTT.

The CDR3 DNA is TGTGCCAGCAGCTTAGACGGGCAGGGGGCTCAGCCCCAGCATTTT. Amino acid sequence: CASSLDGQGAQPQHF. The J gene is TRBJ1-5, the V gene TRBV7-2; 8 nucleotides agree with TRBD1. Per the germline V gene, CDR1 is SGHTA and CDR2 is FQGNSA. The V segment lost 1 base and the J segment 6 bases; nucleotides outside the gene matches: 5. CDR3 length: 15 residues.

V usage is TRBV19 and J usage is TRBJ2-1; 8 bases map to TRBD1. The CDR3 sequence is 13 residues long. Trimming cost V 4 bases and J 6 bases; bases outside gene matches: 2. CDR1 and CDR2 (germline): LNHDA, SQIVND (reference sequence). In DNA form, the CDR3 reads TGTGCCAGTAGTAGGACAGGGCTCAATGAGCAGTTCTTC. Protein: CASSRTGLNEQFF.

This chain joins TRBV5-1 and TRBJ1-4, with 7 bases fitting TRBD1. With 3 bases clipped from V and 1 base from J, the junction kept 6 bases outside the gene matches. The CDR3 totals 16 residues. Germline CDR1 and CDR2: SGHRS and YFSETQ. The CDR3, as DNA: TGCGCCAGCAGCTCGGGACAGTTTCAAACTAATGAAAAACTGTTTTTT. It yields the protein CASSSGQFQTNEKLFF.

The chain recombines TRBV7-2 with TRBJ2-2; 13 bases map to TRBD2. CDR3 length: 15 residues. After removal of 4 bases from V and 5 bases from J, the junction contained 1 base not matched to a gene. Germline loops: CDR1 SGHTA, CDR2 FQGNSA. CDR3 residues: CASSSGLAGTGELFF. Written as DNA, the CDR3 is TGTGCCAGCAGCTCGGGACTAGCGGGAACCGGGGAGCTGTTTTTT. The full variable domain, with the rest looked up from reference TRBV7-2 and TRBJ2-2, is GAGVSQSPSNKVTEKGKDVELRCDPISGHTALYWYRQSLGQGLEFLIYFQGNSAPDKSGLPSDRFSAERTGGSVSTLTIQRTQQEDSAVYLCASSSGLAGTGELFFGEGSRLTVL.

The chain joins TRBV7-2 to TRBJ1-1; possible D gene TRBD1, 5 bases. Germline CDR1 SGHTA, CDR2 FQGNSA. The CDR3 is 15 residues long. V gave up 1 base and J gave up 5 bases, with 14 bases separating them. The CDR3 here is CASSLVWGAWTEAFF. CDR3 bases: TGTGCCAGCAGCTTAGTCTGGGGCGCGTGGACTGAAGCTTTCTTT.

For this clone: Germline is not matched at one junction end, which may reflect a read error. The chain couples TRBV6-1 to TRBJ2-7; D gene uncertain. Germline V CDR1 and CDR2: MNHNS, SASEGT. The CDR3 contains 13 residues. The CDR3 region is CAISASSLYEQYF. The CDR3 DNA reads TGTGCCATCAGTGCTAGTTCCCTCTACGAGCAGTACTTC.

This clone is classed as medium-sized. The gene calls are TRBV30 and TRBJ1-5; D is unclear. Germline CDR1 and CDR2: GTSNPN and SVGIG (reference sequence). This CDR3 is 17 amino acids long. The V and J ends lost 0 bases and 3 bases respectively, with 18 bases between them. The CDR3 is CAWSVRGTIRSNQPQHF. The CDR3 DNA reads TGTGCCTGGAGTGTACGAGGTACAATTAGGTCCAATCAGCCCCAGCATTTT.